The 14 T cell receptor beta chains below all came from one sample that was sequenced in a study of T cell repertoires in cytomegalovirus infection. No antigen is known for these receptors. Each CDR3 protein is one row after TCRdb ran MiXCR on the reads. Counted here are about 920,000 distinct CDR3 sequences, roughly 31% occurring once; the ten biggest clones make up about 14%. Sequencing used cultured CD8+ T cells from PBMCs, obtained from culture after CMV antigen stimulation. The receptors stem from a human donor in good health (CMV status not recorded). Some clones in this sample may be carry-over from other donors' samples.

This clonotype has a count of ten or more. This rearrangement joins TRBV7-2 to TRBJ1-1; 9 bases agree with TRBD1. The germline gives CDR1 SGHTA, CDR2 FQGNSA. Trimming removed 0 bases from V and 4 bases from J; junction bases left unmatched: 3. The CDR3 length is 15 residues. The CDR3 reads CASSLAGQGFTEAFF. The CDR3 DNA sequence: TGTGCCAGCAGCTTAGCTGGACAGGGGTTCACTGAAGCTTTCTTT.

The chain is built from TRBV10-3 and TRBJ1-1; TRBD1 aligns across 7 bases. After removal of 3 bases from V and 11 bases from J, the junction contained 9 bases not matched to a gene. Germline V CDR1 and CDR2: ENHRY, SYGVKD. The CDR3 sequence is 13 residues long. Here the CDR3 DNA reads TGTGCCATCAGTGAAGGGACAGCCAGATGGGCTTTCTTT. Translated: CAISEGTARWAFF.

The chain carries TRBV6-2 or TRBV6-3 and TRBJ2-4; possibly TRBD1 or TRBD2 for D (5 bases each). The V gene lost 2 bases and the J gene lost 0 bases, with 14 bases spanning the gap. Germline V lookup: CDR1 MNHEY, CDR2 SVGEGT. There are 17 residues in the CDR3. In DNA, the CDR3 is TGTGCCAGCAGTTACGATGGGGGATCGTTAGCCAAAAACATTCAGTACTTC. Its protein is CASSYDGGSLAKNIQYF.

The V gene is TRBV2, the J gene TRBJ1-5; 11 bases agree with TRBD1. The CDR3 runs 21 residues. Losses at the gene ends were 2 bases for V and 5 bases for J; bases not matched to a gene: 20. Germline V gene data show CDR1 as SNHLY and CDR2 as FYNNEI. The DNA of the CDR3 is TGTGCCAGCAGTGAACCTCTTGGACAGGGGGCTTTATCTTTCGGGGATCAGCCCCAGCATTTT. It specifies CASSEPLGQGALSFGDQPQHF.

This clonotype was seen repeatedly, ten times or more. The CDR3 loop reads CASSEDRLETQYF. CDR3 DNA: TGTGCCAGCAGCGAAGACAGGCTAGAGACCCAGTACTTC. V gene TRBV7-2 combines with J gene TRBJ2-5; a weak D match, TRBD1 (6 bases). Germline CDR1 reads SGHTA; CDR2 reads FQGNSA. The V gene lost 5 bases and the J gene lost 4 bases, with 11 bases spanning the gap. This CDR3 contains 13 residues.

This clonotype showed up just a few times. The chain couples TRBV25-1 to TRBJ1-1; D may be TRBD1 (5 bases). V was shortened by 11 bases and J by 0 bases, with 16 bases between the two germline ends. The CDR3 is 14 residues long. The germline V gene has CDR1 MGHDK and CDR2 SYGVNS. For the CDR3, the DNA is TGTGCCGTCTCAGGGTATGGAATGAACACTGAAGCTTTCTTT. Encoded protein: CAVSGYGMNTEAFF.

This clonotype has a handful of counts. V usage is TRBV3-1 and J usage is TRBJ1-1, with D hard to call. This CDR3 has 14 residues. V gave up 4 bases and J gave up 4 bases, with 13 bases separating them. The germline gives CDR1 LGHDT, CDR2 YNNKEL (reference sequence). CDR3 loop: CASSPDGGGTEAFF. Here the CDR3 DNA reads TGTGCCAGCAGCCCCGACGGTGGCGGCACTGAAGCTTTCTTT.

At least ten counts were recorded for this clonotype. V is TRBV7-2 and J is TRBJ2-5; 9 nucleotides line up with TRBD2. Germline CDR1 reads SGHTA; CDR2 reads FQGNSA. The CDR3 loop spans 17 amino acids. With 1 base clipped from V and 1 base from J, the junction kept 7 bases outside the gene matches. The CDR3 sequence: CASSLEVAGGLQETQYF. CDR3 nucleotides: TGTGCCAGCAGCTTAGAGGTCGCGGGGGGGCTCCAAGAGACCCAGTACTTC.

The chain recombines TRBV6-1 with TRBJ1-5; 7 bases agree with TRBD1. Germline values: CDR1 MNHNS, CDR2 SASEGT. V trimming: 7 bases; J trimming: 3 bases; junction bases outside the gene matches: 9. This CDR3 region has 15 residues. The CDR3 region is CASTQGGGYNQPQHF. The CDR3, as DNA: TGTGCCAGCACCCAGGGGGGGGGGTACAATCAGCCCCAGCATTTT.

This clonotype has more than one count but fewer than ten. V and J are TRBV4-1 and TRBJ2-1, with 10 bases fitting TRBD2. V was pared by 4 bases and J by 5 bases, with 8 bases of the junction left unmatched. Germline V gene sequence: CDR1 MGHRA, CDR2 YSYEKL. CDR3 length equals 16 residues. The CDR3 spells CASSLEAAGGHNEQFF. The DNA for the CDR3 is TGCGCCAGCAGCCTGGAGGCAGCGGGGGGGCACAATGAGCAGTTCTTC.

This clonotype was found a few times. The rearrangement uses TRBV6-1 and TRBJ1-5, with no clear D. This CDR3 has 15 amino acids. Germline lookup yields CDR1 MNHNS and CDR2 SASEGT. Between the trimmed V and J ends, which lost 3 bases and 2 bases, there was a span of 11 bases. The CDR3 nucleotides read TGTGCCAGCAGTGATACTTGGGGTGGCAATCAGCCCCAGCATTTT. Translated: CASSDTWGGNQPQHF.

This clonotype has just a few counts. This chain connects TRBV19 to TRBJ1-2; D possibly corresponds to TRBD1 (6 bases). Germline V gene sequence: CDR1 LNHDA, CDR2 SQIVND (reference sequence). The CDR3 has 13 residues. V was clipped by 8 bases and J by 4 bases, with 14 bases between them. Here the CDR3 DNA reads TGTGCCAGTGGCACTCTGACAGGCTATGGCTACACCTTC. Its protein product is CASGTLTGYGYTF. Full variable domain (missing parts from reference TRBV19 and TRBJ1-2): DGGITQSPKYLFRKEGQNVTLSCEQNLNHDAMYWYRQDPGQGLRLIYYSQIVNDFQKGDIAEGYSVSREKKESFPLTVTSAQKNPTAFYLCASGTLTGYGYTFGSGTRLTVV.

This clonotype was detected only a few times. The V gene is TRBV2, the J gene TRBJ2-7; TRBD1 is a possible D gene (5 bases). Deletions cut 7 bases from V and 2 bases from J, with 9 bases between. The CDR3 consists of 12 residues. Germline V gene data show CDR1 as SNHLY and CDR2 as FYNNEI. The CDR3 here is CASNHRTYEQYV. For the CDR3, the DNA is TGTGCCAGCAATCACAGGACCTACGAGCAGTACGTC.

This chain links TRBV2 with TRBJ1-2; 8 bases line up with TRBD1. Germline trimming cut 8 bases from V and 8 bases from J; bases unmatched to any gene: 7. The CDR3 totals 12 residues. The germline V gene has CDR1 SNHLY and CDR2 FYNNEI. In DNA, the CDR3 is TGTGCCAGCCCTCAGGGGGCTGGAGGCTACACCTTC. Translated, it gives CASPQGAGGYTF.